These 7 T cell receptor beta chains were sequenced from one sample in a study of T cell responses to AZD1222 COVID-19 vaccine (dated by TCRdb to 2020 to 2023). Receptor amplification or capture employed the immunoSEQ multiplex PCR assay. Imported from immuneACCESS, the table was reduced by TCRdb to in-frame sequences with V and J called. These copies leave out some clones; in studies compared against another copy, an unresolved V gene accounts for under half, and the cause of the remainder is not known. The sample table lists 120,000 or so clones, 87% of them with a count of one. The top ten constitute around a tenth of the sample. The intended sense of this specimen's time point label: baseline before first vaccination. The sample in question was peripheral blood, obtained on day 0 of AZD1222 vaccination. The receptors were sampled from an adult in good health.

This chain links TRBV4-1 with TRBJ1-6; maybe TRBD1 (5 bases). The ends were cut back, 3 bases at V and 8 bases at J, with 14 bases in the middle. Germline values: CDR1 MGHRA, CDR2 YSYEKL. The CDR3 consists of 15 residues. CDR3 region: CASSHRGGAYSPLHF. CDR3 bases: TGCGCCAGCAGCCATCGAGGAGGGGCTTATTCACCCCTCCACTTT.

This clone was found a few times. The V gene is TRBV19, the J gene TRBJ1-4, with D perhaps TRBD1 (6 bases). CDR1 and CDR2 (germline): LNHDA, SQIVND (reference sequence). Between the trimmed V and J ends, which lost 4 bases and 8 bases, there was a span of 11 bases. The CDR3 has 13 residues. The CDR3 bases are TGTGCCAGTAGTAATACAGGGATGGAAAAACTGTTTTTT. Translated, it gives CASSNTGMEKLFF.

The genes are TRBV24-1 and TRBJ1-1; the D gene is possibly TRBD1 (5 bases). In germline, CDR1 is KGHDR, CDR2 SFDVKD. V was clipped by 4 bases and J by 6 bases, with 11 bases between them. The CDR3 runs to 13 residues. Here the CDR3 DNA reads TGTGCCACCAGTGAGTCAGGGTTTTCTGAAGCTTTCTTT. Translation: CATSESGFSEAFF.

This chain joins TRBV13 and TRBJ2-7; unclear D gene. The CDR3 has 13 residues. From germline, CDR1 is PRHDT and CDR2 FYEKMQ (reference sequence). V was clipped by 5 bases and J by 5 bases, with 13 bases between them. In nucleotides, the CDR3 is TGTGCCAGCAGCCATCCGATAGCCGACGAGCAGTACTTC. This gives the protein CASSHPIADEQYF.

The V gene is TRBV7-3, the J gene TRBJ2-7; TRBD2 agrees at 7 bases. V shed 6 bases and J 5 bases; nucleotides not matched to a gene: 7. Germline lookup yields CDR1 SGHTA and CDR2 FQGTGA. The CDR3 sequence is 13 residues long. The CDR3 sequence: CASSFNRGDEQYF. The CDR3 DNA is TGTGCCAGCAGTTTCAACCGGGGGGACGAGCAGTACTTC.

The chain uses TRBV30 and TRBJ1-1; D not resolved. Germline V gene data show CDR1 as GTSNPN and CDR2 as SVGIG (reference sequence). The V and J ends lost 3 bases and 1 base respectively, with 9 bases between them. This CDR3 has 13 residues. CDR3 residues: CAWSGGANTEAFF. The DNA for the CDR3 is TGTGCCTGGAGCGGCGGTGCGAACACTGAAGCTTTCTTT.

The rearrangement links TRBV3-1 (or the pseudogene TRBV3-2) to TRBJ1-2, with 10 bases matching TRBD1. The CDR3 consists of 15 residues. Germline loops: CDR1 LGHDT, CDR2 YNNKEL (reference sequence). The junction had 13 bases not matched to a gene; V was cut back by 7 bases and J by 8 bases. The CDR3 DNA sequence: TGTGCCAGCACCCTAAAACGGGACAGGGGAGGCGGCTACACCTTC. Residues: CASTLKRDRGGGYTF.